One sample yielded the 21 T cell receptor beta chains listed below, sequenced in a study of cytomegalovirus exposure and HLA in healthy donors. PCR amplification relied on 60 Vbeta primers (plus 13 Jbeta primers). This table comes from immunoSEQ multiplex PCR, and its TCRdb copy is limited to in-frame clones, with some not included. The sample has more than 110,000 clones, around 80% seen once. The specimen sequenced was PBMCs. The receptors derive from a young man in good health and CMV-seronegative.

V usage is TRBV5-6 and J usage is TRBJ2-7, with D unclear. Trimming pared 0 bases from V and 6 bases from J, leaving 10 bases between. Germline V gene lookup returns CDR1 SGHDT and CDR2 YYEEEE. The CDR3 covers 13 residues. This CDR3 reads CASSLVSSFEQYF. DNA for the CDR3: TGTGCCAGCAGCTTGGTTTCGTCGTTCGAGCAGTACTTC.

The chain recombines TRBV5-4 with TRBJ1-1; TRBD1 matches 9 bases. From germline, CDR1 is SGHNT and CDR2 YYREEE (reference sequence). J was trimmed by 1 base and V by 4 bases; bases with no gene match: 11. The length of the CDR3 is 17 residues. CDR3 protein: CASSQGTGRSTNTEAFF. The CDR3, as DNA: TGTGCCAGCAGCCAAGGGACAGGGAGAAGTACGAACACTGAAGCTTTCTTT.

The V call is TRBV30, the J call TRBJ2-3, with 9 nucleotides matching TRBD1. J lost 2 bases, V lost 2 bases, and 5 bases had no gene match. This CDR3 is 15 amino acids long. Germline V lookup: CDR1 GTSNPN, CDR2 SVGIG (reference sequence). CDR3 residues: CAWSSGDRDTDTQYF. The CDR3 DNA reads TGTGCCTGGAGTTCTGGGGACAGGGACACAGATACGCAGTATTTT. The complete variable domain, with remaining parts taken from reference TRBV30 and TRBJ2-3, reads SQTIHQWPATLVQPVGSPLSLECTVEGTSNPNLYWYRQAAGRGLQLLFYSVGIGQISSEVPQNLSASRPQDRQFILSSKKLLLSDSGFYLCAWSSGDRDTDTQYFGPGTRLTVL.

This sequence joins TRBV7-2 and TRBJ2-2; unclear D gene. This CDR3 is 13 amino acids long. The V end was cut by 3 bases, the J end by 4 bases, with 6 bases between. CDR1 and CDR2 from the germline V gene are SGHTA and FQGNSA. In DNA form, the CDR3 reads TGTGCCAGCAGCTTTTTCTCCACCGGGGAGCTGTTTTTT. Translated, it gives CASSFFSTGELFF.

V and J are TRBV6-5 and TRBJ1-1, with D maybe TRBD1 (6 bases). Between the trimmed V and J ends, which lost 4 bases and 8 bases, there was a span of 11 bases. CDR1 and CDR2 from the germline V gene are MNHEY and SVGAGI. The CDR3 spans 12 residues. The CDR3 region is CASSSPGTEAFF. The CDR3 nucleotides are TGTGCCAGCAGTTCCCCCGGGACAGAAGCTTTCTTT.

The J gene is TRBJ2-5, the V gene TRBV5-4; the match to TRBD1 covers 9 bases. The J call is uncertain, as TRBJ2-7 better fits the DNA end. Germline V gives CDR1 SGHNT, CDR2 YYREEE (reference sequence). This CDR3 spans 16 amino acids. CDR3 DNA sequence: TGTGCCAGCAGCTTGCCGGCCGGGACAGGGTCCTACGAGCAGTACTTC. Protein: CASSLPAGTGSYEQYF.

This rearrangement joins TRBV10-1 to TRBJ2-5, with a possible D match to TRBD2 (6 bases). The V gene lost 4 bases and the J gene lost 2 bases, with 8 bases spanning the gap. This CDR3 region has 13 residues. Per germline, CDR1 WNHNN and CDR2 SYGVQD (reference sequence). CDR3 coding DNA: TGCGCCAGCAGTGTAGGAGGGCAAGAGACCCAGTACTTC. This gives the protein CASSVGGQETQYF.

This chain connects TRBV7-9 to TRBJ2-7; D possibly corresponds to TRBD1 (5 bases). CDR1 is SEHNR and CDR2 is FQNEAQ in the germline V gene (reference sequence). V was shortened by 6 bases and J by 7 bases, with 10 bases between the two germline ends. There are 11 residues in the CDR3. Here the CDR3 DNA reads TGTGCCAGCAGTGAGACAGATGAGCAGTACTTC. Translated, it gives CASSETDEQYF.

The rearrangement joins TRBV5-1 to TRBJ2-3; 12 bases match TRBD2. This CDR3 comprises 15 residues. The V gene end was trimmed by 7 bases and the J gene end by 3 bases; junction bases not matched to a gene: 6. The germline V gene has CDR1 SGHRS and CDR2 YFSETQ. The CDR3 spells CASQTSGRRTDTQYF. In nucleotides, the CDR3 is TGCGCCAGCCAGACTAGCGGGAGACGTACAGATACGCAGTATTTT.

The chain couples TRBV30 to TRBJ2-7, with D possibly matching TRBD1 (6 bases). The CDR3 totals 16 residues. The germline gives CDR1 GTSNPN, CDR2 SVGIG (reference sequence). Trimming shortened V by 0 bases and J by 3 bases, and 18 bases separated the two germline ends. In DNA, the CDR3 is TGTGCCTGGAGTGTTTTCCATGGCAGGGGCCGCTACGAGCAGTACTTC. It encodes CAWSVFHGRGRYEQYF.

The genes are TRBV2 and TRBJ1-1; D not resolved. The ends were cut back, 2 bases at V and 4 bases at J, with 14 bases in the middle. This CDR3 is 15 amino acids long. Germline assignment: CDR1 SNHLY and CDR2 FYNNEI. The DNA for the CDR3 is TGTGCCAGCAGTGAAAACGGCGGGATGAGCACTGAAGCTTTCTTT. Encoded protein: CASSENGGMSTEAFF.

V usage is TRBV5-1 and J usage is TRBJ2-5; 11 nucleotides line up with TRBD2. Unmatched junction bases numbered 7, after V lost 5 bases and J lost 4 bases. Per germline, CDR1 SGHRS and CDR2 YFSETQ. This CDR3 has 15 amino acids. The CDR3 coding sequence is TGCGCCAGCAGACCACTAGCGGGAGTAGGAGAGACCCAGTACTTC. This encodes CASRPLAGVGETQYF.

A remark on this clone: Different DNA sequences within this sample yield the same CDR3. The V and J genes are TRBV7-9 and TRBJ2-7, with no clear D. Per germline, CDR1 SEHNR and CDR2 FQNEAQ (reference sequence). The length of the CDR3 is 11 residues. The V gene lost 5 bases and the J gene lost 3 bases, with 5 bases spanning the gap. As DNA, the CDR3 is TGTGCCAGCAGCCATAGCTACGAGCAGTACTTC. Amino acid sequence: CASSHSYEQYF.

Comment on this clone: A read error may account for a junction end that differs from germline. This chain uses TRBV7-9 with TRBJ1-5; TRBD1 aligns across 9 bases. The CDR3 loop spans 14 amino acids. From germline, CDR1 is SEHNR and CDR2 FQNEAQ (reference sequence). CDR3 DNA sequence: TGTGCCAGCAGCTCTACAGGGGGCGGTCAGCCCCAGAATTTT. Translating it yields CASSSTGGGQPQNF.

The rearrangement links TRBV6-5 to TRBJ2-5; the match to TRBD2 covers 10 bases. Trimming at V came to 0 bases and at J to 1 base, leaving 2 bases not matched to a gene. Germline-derived CDR1 and CDR2 are MNHEY and SVGAGI. CDR3 length equals 16 residues. CDR3 coding DNA: TGTGCCAGCAGTTACTCGGCTAGCGGGAGCCAAGAGACCCAGTACTTC. It translates to CASSYSASGSQETQYF.

The genes are TRBV23-1 and TRBJ2-5; no firm D call. TRBV23-1 carries the ORF label, with uncertain function. The CDR3 runs to 13 residues. Trimming shortened V by 4 bases and J by 2 bases, and 8 bases separated the two germline ends. The chain's CDR3 is CASSLVSQETQYF. The CDR3 nucleotides read TGCGCCAGCAGTCTCGTCTCGCAAGAGACCCAGTACTTC.

This chain joins TRBV18 and TRBJ1-5; a possible D gene is TRBD1 (5 bases). The germline V gene has CDR1 KGHSH and CDR2 LQKENI. The CDR3 length is 13 residues. V lost 2 bases to trimming and J lost 11 bases, with 13 bases between them. The CDR3 bases are TGTGCCAGCTCACCAGGGGCCGCCGAGGCCCAGCATTTT. This sequence encodes CASSPGAAEAQHF.

This rearrangement joins TRBV7-9 to TRBJ1-1; 8 bases are a match to TRBD1. The germline CDR1 and CDR2 sequences are SEHNR and FQNEAQ (reference sequence). The V and J ends lost 5 bases and 5 bases, in that order; junction bases with no gene match: 4. This CDR3 comprises 13 residues. The DNA for the CDR3 is TGTGCCAGCAGCGGACAGGGCTGGACTGAAGCTTTCTTT. Its protein is CASSGQGWTEAFF.

The rearrangement links TRBV5-6 to TRBJ2-5; the match to TRBD2 covers 8 bases. The CDR3 extends over 14 amino acids. V was pared by 5 bases and J by 4 bases, with 7 bases of the junction left unmatched. The germline CDR1 and CDR2 sequences are SGHDT and YYEEEE. This CDR3 is CASSRAGVGETQYF. CDR3 coding DNA: TGTGCCAGCAGTCGAGCGGGGGTTGGAGAGACCCAGTACTTC.

The chain joins TRBV4-2 to TRBJ1-3; D gene unclear. CDR3 length equals 15 residues. The germline V gene encodes CDR1 LGHNA and CDR2 YNFKEQ. The V gene lost 0 bases and the J gene lost 0 bases, with 6 bases spanning the gap. The CDR3 spells CASSQDLASGNTIYF. CDR3 nucleotides: TGTGCCAGCAGCCAAGATCTAGCCTCTGGAAACACCATATATTTT.

V gene TRBV6-5 combines with J gene TRBJ1-5; no clear D gene. Trimming stripped 5 bases from V and 6 bases from J, with 8 bases between. The CDR3 totals 12 residues. Germline CDR1 is MNHEY and CDR2 is SVGAGI. CDR3 in amino acids: CASSTPGQPQHF. The CDR3 coding sequence is TGTGCCAGCAGTACCCCGGGTCAGCCCCAGCATTTT.